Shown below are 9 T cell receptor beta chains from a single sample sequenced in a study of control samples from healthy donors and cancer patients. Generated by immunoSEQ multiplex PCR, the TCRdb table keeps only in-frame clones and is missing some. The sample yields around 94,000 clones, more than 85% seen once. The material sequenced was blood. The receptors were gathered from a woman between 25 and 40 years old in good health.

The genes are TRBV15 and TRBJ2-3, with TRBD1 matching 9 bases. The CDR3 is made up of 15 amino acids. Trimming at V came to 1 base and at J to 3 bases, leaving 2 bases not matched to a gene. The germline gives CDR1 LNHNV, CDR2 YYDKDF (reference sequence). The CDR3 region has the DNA TGTGCCACCAGCAGAGCGGGACAGGGAACAGATACGCAGTATTTT. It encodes CATSRAGQGTDTQYF.

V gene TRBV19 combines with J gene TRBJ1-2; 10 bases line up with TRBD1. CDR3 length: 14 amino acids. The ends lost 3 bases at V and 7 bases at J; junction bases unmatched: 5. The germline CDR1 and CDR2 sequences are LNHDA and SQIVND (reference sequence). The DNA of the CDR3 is TGTGCCAGTAGTATGGGACAGGGGACGGTTGGCTACACCTTC. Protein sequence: CASSMGQGTVGYTF. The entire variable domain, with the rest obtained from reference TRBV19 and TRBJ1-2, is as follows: DGGITQSPKYLFRKEGQNVTLSCEQNLNHDAMYWYRQDPGQGLRLIYYSQIVNDFQKGDIAEGYSVSREKKESFPLTVTSAQKNPTAFYLCASSMGQGTVGYTFGSGTRLTVV.

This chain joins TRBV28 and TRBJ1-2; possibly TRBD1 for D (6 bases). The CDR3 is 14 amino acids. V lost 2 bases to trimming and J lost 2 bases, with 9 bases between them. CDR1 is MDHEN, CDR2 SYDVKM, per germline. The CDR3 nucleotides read TGTGCCAGCAGTTTACCCACAGGGAACTATGGCTACACCTTC. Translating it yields CASSLPTGNYGYTF.

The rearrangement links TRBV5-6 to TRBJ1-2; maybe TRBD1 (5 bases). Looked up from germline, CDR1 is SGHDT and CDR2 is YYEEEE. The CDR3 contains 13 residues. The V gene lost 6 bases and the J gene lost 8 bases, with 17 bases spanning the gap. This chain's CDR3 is CASTLVGEGGYTF. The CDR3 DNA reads TGTGCCAGCACCCTGGTGGGGGAAGGGGGCTACACCTTC. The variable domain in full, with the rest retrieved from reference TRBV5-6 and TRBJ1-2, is DAGVTQSPTHLIKTRGQQVTLRCSPKSGHDTVSWYQQALGQGPQFIFQYYEEEERQRGNFPDRFSGHQFPNYSSELNVNALLLGDSALYLCASTLVGEGGYTFGSGTRLTVV.

The CDR3 protein is CAWRGQGISMNTEAFF. DNA for the CDR3: TGTGCCTGGAGGGGGCAGGGGATTTCCATGAACACTGAAGCTTTCTTT. The rearrangement uses TRBV30 and TRBJ1-1, with D perhaps TRBD1 (6 bases). The CDR3 extends over 16 amino acids. Trimming pared 3 bases from V and 0 bases from J, leaving 17 bases between. The germline V gene encodes CDR1 GTSNPN and CDR2 SVGIG (reference sequence).

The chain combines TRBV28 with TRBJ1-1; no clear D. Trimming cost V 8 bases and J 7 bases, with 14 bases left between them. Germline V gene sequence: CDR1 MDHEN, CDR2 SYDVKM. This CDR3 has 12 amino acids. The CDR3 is CASQVGSLEAFF. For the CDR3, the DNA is TGTGCCAGCCAGGTTGGGTCGCTTGAAGCTTTCTTT.

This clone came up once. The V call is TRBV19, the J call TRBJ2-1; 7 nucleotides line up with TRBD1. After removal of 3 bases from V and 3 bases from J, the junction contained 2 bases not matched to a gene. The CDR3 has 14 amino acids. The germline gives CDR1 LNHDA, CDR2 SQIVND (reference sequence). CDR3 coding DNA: TGTGCCAGTAGTATGGGGGACAGCTACAATGAGCAGTTCTTC. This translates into CASSMGDSYNEQFF.

The CDR3 bases are TGTGCCAGCAGTTACGGGGGGCGTAGCTCTGGAAACACCATATATTTT. Translating gives CASSYGGRSSGNTIYF. The chain recombines TRBV6-5 with TRBJ1-3; possibly TRBD1 for D (6 bases). Trimming cost V 2 bases and J 0 bases, with 11 bases left between them. The CDR3 loop spans 16 amino acids. Germline assignment: CDR1 MNHEY and CDR2 SVGAGI.

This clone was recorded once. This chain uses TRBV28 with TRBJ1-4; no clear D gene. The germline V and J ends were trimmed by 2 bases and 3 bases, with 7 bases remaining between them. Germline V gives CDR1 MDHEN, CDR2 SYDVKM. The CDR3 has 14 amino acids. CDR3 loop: CASSLPAANEKLFF. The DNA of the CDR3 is TGTGCCAGCAGTTTACCTGCGGCTAATGAAAAACTGTTTTTT.